These T cell receptor beta chains were read from a single sample in a study of long-term antiretroviral therapy in people with HIV. Clones were sequenced by immunoSEQ multiplex PCR, and TCRdb holds only the in-frame ones, with some missing. The table lists approximately 28,000 clones, over 65% of them singletons. The sequencing here drew on unsorted PBMCs, taken roughly 4.8 years after starting antiretroviral therapy. These receptors originate from a man aged 40-55 years with HIV. CDR3s include the opening cysteine and the closing phenylalanine or tryptophan. D genes are given only for firm matches. Clone sizes are given selectively: once, few, many, or a class where the clone is expanded.

j_call: TRBJ2-1; clone_size: once; d_call: TRBD2; cdr3_length: 16; v_call: TRBV9; cdr3_nt: TGTGCCAGCAGCGTAGCTTTTGCGGGGGCCTACAATGAGCAGTTCTTC; cdr3_aa: CASSVAFAGAYNEQFF
j_call: TRBJ1-2; clone_size: NA; d_call: NA; cdr3_length: 14; v_call: TRBV6-5; cdr3_nt: TGTGCCAGCACCTACACCCGTGAGAGCTATGGCTACACCTTC; cdr3_aa: CASTYTRESYGYTF
j_call: TRBJ2-2; clone_size: NA; d_call: TRBD1; cdr3_length: 16; v_call: TRBV5-1; cdr3_nt: TGCGCCAGCAGCCGAACGGGACAGGGGTACACCGGGGAGCTGTTTTTT; cdr3_aa: CASSRTGQGYTGELFF
j_call: TRBJ2-7; clone_size: NA; d_call: NA; cdr3_length: 14; v_call: TRBV18; cdr3_nt: TGTGCCAGCTCACCAGGGATAACTGAAAATGGGGGGTACTTC; cdr3_aa: CASSPGITENGGYF
j_call: TRBJ1-4; clone_size: NA; d_call: TRBD1; cdr3_length: 17; v_call: TRBV5-1; cdr3_nt: TGCGCCAGCAGCGAAGCAGGGGGGGGTTGGTCTAATGAAAAACTGTTTTTT; cdr3_aa: CASSEAGGGWSNEKLFF
j_call: TRBJ1-2; clone_size: NA; d_call: NA; cdr3_length: 15; v_call: TRBV4-2; cdr3_nt: TGTGCCAGCAGCCAAGATGGTACAACTAACTATGGCTACACCTTC; cdr3_aa: CASSQDGTTNYGYTF
j_call: TRBJ1-5; clone_size: NA; d_call: NA; cdr3_length: 18; v_call: TRBV7-8; cdr3_nt: TGTGCCAGCAGCCCCTCCTCCCACTTTATGTATAGCAATCAGCCCCAGCATTTT; cdr3_aa: CASSPSSHFMYSNQPQHF
j_call: TRBJ2-7; clone_size: few; d_call: TRBD2; cdr3_length: 15; v_call: TRBV7-2; cdr3_nt: TGTGCCAGCAGCTTAGCGGCGCTAGCGGCCTACGAGCAGTACTTC; cdr3_aa: CASSLAALAAYEQYF
j_call: TRBJ1-1; clone_size: NA; d_call: TRBD1; cdr3_length: 13; v_call: TRBV5-1; cdr3_nt: TGCGCCAGCAGCTTACAGGGGGCCACTGAAGCTTTCTTT; cdr3_aa: CASSLQGATEAFF
j_call: TRBJ2-7; clone_size: NA; d_call: NA; cdr3_length: 14; v_call: TRBV10-3; cdr3_nt: TGTGCCATCAGTAACAAGGCCGACTCCTACGAGCAGTACTTC; cdr3_aa: CAISNKADSYEQYF
j_call: TRBJ2-7; clone_size: NA; d_call: NA; cdr3_length: 14; v_call: TRBV4-1; cdr3_nt: TGCGCCAGCAGCCTAAAGTGGGACCTCTACGAGCAGTACTTC; cdr3_aa: CASSLKWDLYEQYF
j_call: TRBJ1-1; clone_size: NA; d_call: NA; cdr3_length: 13; v_call: TRBV29-1; cdr3_nt: TGCAGCGTTGAAGGGAGTGGGAACACTGAAGCTTTCTTT; cdr3_aa: CSVEGSGNTEAFF
j_call: TRBJ2-7; clone_size: NA; d_call: NA; cdr3_length: 14; v_call: TRBV4-3; cdr3_nt: TGCGCCAGCAGCCAAGATCAGAGCTCCTACGAGCAGTACTTC; cdr3_aa: CASSQDQSSYEQYF
j_call: TRBJ1-4; clone_size: NA; d_call: NA; cdr3_length: 16; v_call: TRBV4-3; cdr3_nt: TGCGCCAGCAGCCAAGAAGCGGAACGTCAGGGTGAAAAACTGTTTTTT; cdr3_aa: CASSQEAERQGEKLFF
j_call: TRBJ1-2; clone_size: few; d_call: NA; cdr3_length: 13; v_call: TRBV4-2; cdr3_nt: TGTGCCAGCAGCCAAAGCTCGATGCTTGGCTACACCTTC; cdr3_aa: CASSQSSMLGYTF
j_call: TRBJ2-3; clone_size: medium-sized; d_call: TRBD2; cdr3_length: 15; v_call: TRBV4-2; cdr3_nt: TGTGCCAGCAGCCAGCTAGCGGGAGGGTTGGATACGCAGTATTTT; cdr3_aa: CASSQLAGGLDTQYF
j_call: TRBJ1-1; clone_size: NA; d_call: NA; cdr3_length: 13; v_call: TRBV5-1; cdr3_nt: TGCGCCAGCAGCTTGTTTGAGGCTGCTGAAGCTTTCTTT; cdr3_aa: CASSLFEAAEAFF
j_call: TRBJ1-1; clone_size: NA; d_call: NA; cdr3_length: 14; v_call: TRBV7-6; cdr3_nt: TGTGCCAGCAGCCCCGTTTATATGAACACTGAAGCTTTCTTT; cdr3_aa: CASSPVYMNTEAFF
j_call: TRBJ2-1; clone_size: NA; d_call: NA; cdr3_length: 13; v_call: TRBV11-2; cdr3_nt: TGTGCCTGCGAACCGAGCTCCTACAATGAGCAGTTCTTC; cdr3_aa: CACEPSSYNEQFF
j_call: TRBJ2-7; clone_size: NA; d_call: NA; cdr3_length: 15; v_call: TRBV18; cdr3_nt: TGTGCCAGCTCACCACCGATTGGGGACACCTTGGAGCAGTACTTC; cdr3_aa: CASSPPIGDTLEQYF
j_call: TRBJ1-5; clone_size: few; d_call: TRBD1; cdr3_length: 17; v_call: TRBV19; cdr3_nt: TGTGCCAGTAGCCGTTCCGGGACAGGGGGCTTCGGTCAGCCCCAGCATTTT; cdr3_aa: CASSRSGTGGFGQPQHF
j_call: TRBJ1-2; clone_size: NA; d_call: TRBD1; cdr3_length: 16; v_call: TRBV19; cdr3_nt: TGTGCCTTAACTTGGGACAGTGCGTTCTACGACTATGGCTACACCTTC; cdr3_aa: CALTWDSAFYDYGYTF
j_call: TRBJ1-5; clone_size: NA; d_call: NA; cdr3_length: 18; v_call: TRBV19; cdr3_nt: TGTGCCAGTAGCCGAGGAGAATTGGGAGGGGGAGCCGTTCAGCCCCAGCATTTT; cdr3_aa: CASSRGELGGGAVQPQHF
j_call: TRBJ1-5; clone_size: NA; d_call: NA; cdr3_length: 15; v_call: TRBV9; cdr3_nt: TGTGCCAGCAGCGGCCAGGGGATTAGCAATCAGCCCCAGCATTTT; cdr3_aa: CASSGQGISNQPQHF
j_call: TRBJ1-3; clone_size: once; d_call: NA; cdr3_length: 16; v_call: TRBV5-1; cdr3_nt: TGCGCCAGCAGCTTGCAAGTCCTCGACTCTGGAAACACCATATATTTT; cdr3_aa: CASSLQVLDSGNTIYF
j_call: TRBJ2-1; clone_size: NA; d_call: NA; cdr3_length: 15; v_call: TRBV5-1; cdr3_nt: TGCGCCAGCAGCTTGGCCGAAGCGCCCCAGGGGGAGCAGTTCTTC; cdr3_aa: CASSLAEAPQGEQFF
j_call: TRBJ1-5; clone_size: NA; d_call: NA; cdr3_length: 17; v_call: TRBV7-9; cdr3_nt: TGTGCCAGCAGCCACACGACCGGGAAGGCAAGCAATCAGCCCCAGCATTTT; cdr3_aa: CASSHTTGKASNQPQHF
j_call: TRBJ2-7; clone_size: NA; d_call: NA; cdr3_length: 14; v_call: TRBV2; cdr3_nt: TGTGCCAGCAGTGATTTTACAGGGACCTACCAGCAGTACTTC; cdr3_aa: CASSDFTGTYQQYF
j_call: TRBJ2-7; clone_size: NA; d_call: TRBD1; cdr3_length: 14; v_call: TRBV28; cdr3_nt: TGTGCCAGCAGGAGCTTGACAGGGGGGTGGGAGCAGTACTTC; cdr3_aa: CASRSLTGGWEQYF
j_call: TRBJ2-3; clone_size: NA; d_call: NA; cdr3_length: 8; v_call: TRBV27; cdr3_nt: TGTGCCAGCAGTTGGAAAGGTTTT; cdr3_aa: CASSWKGF
j_call: TRBJ2-7; clone_size: NA; d_call: NA; cdr3_length: 13; v_call: TRBV5-1; cdr3_nt: TGCGCCAGCAGCTTGTCCCTTTCCGGGGAGCAGTACTTC; cdr3_aa: CASSLSLSGEQYF
j_call: TRBJ1-3; clone_size: NA; d_call: NA; cdr3_length: 15; v_call: TRBV7-2; cdr3_nt: TGTGCCAGCAGCTTAGCGCGGGATTTAGGAAACACCATATATTTT; cdr3_aa: CASSLARDLGNTIYF
j_call: TRBJ1-2; clone_size: NA; d_call: NA; cdr3_length: 15; v_call: TRBV6-5; cdr3_nt: TGTGCCAGCAGTGCCTACAGGACCGCTAACTATGGCTACACCTTC; cdr3_aa: CASSAYRTANYGYTF
j_call: TRBJ1-1; clone_size: NA; d_call: NA; cdr3_length: 12; v_call: TRBV10-2; cdr3_nt: TGCGCCAGCTTCACTTTTTACGGTGAAGCTTTCTTT; cdr3_aa: CASFTFYGEAFF
j_call: TRBJ2-1; clone_size: NA; d_call: NA; cdr3_length: 17; v_call: TRBV4-3; cdr3_nt: TGCGCCAGCAGCCCGGGGCCGGGCGGGGTGACCTACAATGAGCAGTTCTTC; cdr3_aa: CASSPGPGGVTYNEQFF
j_call: TRBJ1-3; clone_size: NA; d_call: NA; cdr3_length: 16; v_call: TRBV6-6; cdr3_nt: TGTGCCAGCAGTTCCGGCTGGGGCAGAACTGGAAACACCATATATTTT; cdr3_aa: CASSSGWGRTGNTIYF
j_call: TRBJ2-7; clone_size: NA; d_call: NA; cdr3_length: 15; v_call: TRBV5-1; cdr3_nt: TGCGCCAGCAGCTTGGGACTAGAGGTATACTACGAGCAGTACTTC; cdr3_aa: CASSLGLEVYYEQYF
j_call: TRBJ1-4; clone_size: NA; d_call: NA; cdr3_length: 12; v_call: TRBV18; cdr3_nt: TGTGCCAGCTCACCATGGCAGGGGAAACTGTTTTTT; cdr3_aa: CASSPWQGKLFF
j_call: TRBJ1-1; clone_size: NA; d_call: NA; cdr3_length: 14; v_call: TRBV18; cdr3_nt: TGTGCCAGCTCACCCCGGCCGGAGGACACTGAAGCTTTCTTT; cdr3_aa: CASSPRPEDTEAFF
j_call: TRBJ2-7; clone_size: NA; d_call: NA; cdr3_length: 14; v_call: TRBV19; cdr3_nt: TGTGCCAGTAGTTATGAGACAGCCGCCTACGAGCAGTACTTC; cdr3_aa: CASSYETAAYEQYF